The 13 T cell receptor beta chains given below trace back to one sample, sequenced in a study of Ad26.COV2.S vaccination and SARS-CoV-2 variants. The data were produced by immunoSEQ multiplex PCR, yet TCRdb's version contains in-frame clones alone and is incomplete. The sample has about 350,000 clones; 88% are singletons. The sample's treatment: some 20 received Ad26.COV2.S at low or high dose, single or two shots; roughly 5 received placebo; per-sample allocation not given. The investigators took samples on day 63 after the first vaccine or placebo injection. Source: peripheral blood, taken in a trial of Ad26.COV2.S vaccine versus placebo. These receptors all come from a person between 18 and 65 years old who received the Ad26.COV2.S COVID-19 vaccine or a placebo.

V gene TRBV30 combines with J gene TRBJ2-5; 11 bases align to TRBD2. Germline V gene lookup returns CDR1 GTSNPN and CDR2 SVGIG (reference sequence). This CDR3 is built from 14 residues. The ends lost 3 bases at V and 2 bases at J; junction bases unmatched: 2. Written as DNA, the CDR3 is TGTGCCTGGAGACTAGCGGGAGCTCAAGAGACCCAGTACTTC. Its protein product is CAWRLAGAQETQYF.

The chain combines TRBV2 with TRBJ2-1, with D tentatively TRBD1 or TRBD2 (5 bases each). Germline V gene lookup returns CDR1 SNHLY and CDR2 FYNNEI. CDR3 length: 15 amino acids. V dropped 4 bases and J dropped 3 bases, with 13 bases sitting between them. The CDR3 region is CASSASGTGYNEQFF. CDR3 coding DNA: TGTGCCAGCAGTGCTTCCGGGACGGGCTACAATGAGCAGTTCTTC.

The chain carries TRBV4-3 and TRBJ2-4; the D gene is possibly TRBD2 (6 bases). This CDR3 has 14 amino acids. The germline V and J ends were trimmed by 3 bases and 3 bases, with 9 bases remaining between them. Germline CDR1 is LGHNA and CDR2 is YSLEER. The CDR3, as DNA: TGCGCCAGCAGCCACCTGGGGGGCAAAAACATTCAGTACTTC. Residues: CASSHLGGKNIQYF.

This CDR3 reads CASRARRETQYF. The CDR3 region has the DNA TGTGCCAGCAGGGCCAGGAGAGAGACCCAGTACTTC. The V gene is TRBV7-9, the J gene TRBJ2-5; D not certain. The V end was cut by 6 bases, the J end by 4 bases, with 9 bases between. CDR1 and CDR2 (germline): SEHNR, FQNEAQ (reference sequence). The CDR3 loop spans 12 amino acids. Variable domain in full (rest from reference TRBV7-9 and TRBJ2-5): DTGVSQNPRHKITKRGQNVTFRCDPISEHNRLYWYRQTLGQGPEFLTYFQNEAQLEKSRLLSDRFSAERPKGSFSTLEIQRTEQGDSAMYLCASRARRETQYFGPGTRLLVL.

The chain links TRBV7-3 to TRBJ2-1, with D possibly TRBD2 on 5 matching bases. Germline values: CDR1 SGHTA, CDR2 FQGTGA. The CDR3 has 11 amino acids. V lost 4 bases and J lost 9, with 7 bases in between. The CDR3 reads CASSSGIEQFF. The DNA for the CDR3 is TGTGCCAGCAGCTCCGGGATTGAGCAGTTCTTC.

This clone showed up just once. The chain uses TRBV10-3 and TRBJ2-1; 11 nucleotides match TRBD2. Trimming cost V 4 bases and J 4 bases; bases outside gene matches: 6. CDR1 is ENHRY and CDR2 is SYGVKD in the germline V gene. CDR3 length: 16 amino acids. CDR3 region: CAISGIAGGPYNEQFF. For the CDR3, the DNA is TGTGCCATCAGTGGCATAGCGGGGGGGCCTTACAATGAGCAGTTCTTC.

In this sample, this clone turned up once. This chain links TRBV27 with TRBJ1-3; D remains unclear. Trimming cost V 4 bases and J 0 bases, with 16 bases left between them. The CDR3 is 17 amino acids. Germline CDR1 reads MNHEY; CDR2 reads SMNVEV (reference sequence). CDR3: CASSSNRAASSGNTIYF. CDR3 coding DNA: TGTGCCAGCAGTTCTAATAGGGCAGCTAGCTCTGGAAACACCATATATTTT.

This chain uses TRBV20-1 with TRBJ1-1, with D tentatively TRBD1 (5 bases). The V gene's germline CDR1 is DFQATT and CDR2 SNEGSKA (reference sequence). V lost 3 bases to trimming and J lost 7 bases, with 15 bases between them. CDR3 length equals 13 residues. The DNA of the CDR3 is TGCAGTGCTAGTGGGGGGGTCGGACTTGAAGCTTTCTTT. As protein: CSASGGVGLEAFF.

The V gene is TRBV19, the J gene TRBJ1-5, with 9 bases fitting TRBD1. CDR3 length: 15 amino acids. The germline gives CDR1 LNHDA, CDR2 SQIVND (reference sequence). V gave up 6 bases and J gave up 2 bases; unmatched junction bases: 5. The CDR3 DNA sequence: TGTGCCAGTAGCCTCGGGACAGGGCGCAATCAGCCCCAGCATTTT. It translates to CASSLGTGRNQPQHF.

The CDR3 loop is CASNAFEGANTGELFF. CDR3 bases: TGTGCCAGCAACGCGTTTGAGGGAGCGAACACCGGGGAGCTGTTTTTT. The rearrangement links TRBV28 to TRBJ2-2, with D maybe TRBD2 (5 bases). The CDR3 has 16 residues. Trimming removed 7 bases from V and 0 bases from J, with 15 bases in between. Germline CDR1 and CDR2: MDHEN and SYDVKM.

The sample holds one count of this clone. This chain connects TRBV4-3 to TRBJ1-2, with 7 bases identical to TRBD1. Losses at the gene ends were 1 base for V and 8 bases for J; bases not matched to a gene: 13. The CDR3 covers 16 residues. The germline V gene has CDR1 LGHNA and CDR2 YSLEER. CDR3 nucleotides: TGCGCCAGCAGCCAAGCTCGACAGGGTGGTTTGAGGGGCTACACCTTC. Its protein is CASSQARQGGLRGYTF.

The genes are TRBV4-2 and TRBJ2-3; no clear D. CDR1 is LGHNA and CDR2 is YNFKEQ in the germline V gene. The CDR3 length is 16 residues. The ends were cut back, 1 base at V and 0 bases at J, with 11 bases in the middle. CDR3 amino acids: CASSQGPPSSTDTQYF. In DNA, the CDR3 is TGTGCCAGCAGCCAAGGACCACCATCTAGCACAGATACGCAGTATTTT.

The chain combines TRBV5-6 with TRBJ1-1, with no clear D. Germline-derived CDR1 and CDR2 are SGHDT and YYEEEE. The length of the CDR3 is 14 residues. Trimming stripped 4 bases from V and 3 bases from J, with 13 bases between. CDR3 protein: CASSGTIGYTEAFF. The CDR3 DNA is TGTGCCAGCAGCGGAACCATCGGGTACACTGAAGCTTTCTTT.